This T cell receptor (beta chain) was documented in a study of T cells in tuberculosis. Sequencing used immunoSEQ multiplex PCR; TCRdb keeps in-frame clones, though not all of them. The data show fewer than 35,000 clones, 86% seen once. The time point here: new active TB diagnosis, blood taken before or within 7 days of starting treatment. V trimming: 6 bases; J trimming: 1 base; junction bases outside the gene matches: 5. Germline assignment: CDR1 MNHEY and CDR2 SMNVEV (reference sequence). The CDR3 runs to 14 residues. The clonotype originates from an adult with tuberculosis. This specimen was PBMCs, taken at tuberculosis diagnosis. The J gene is TRBJ2-7, the V gene TRBV27, with 8 bases lining up with TRBD2. The CDR3 DNA follows: TGTGCCAGCAGGGGGACTAGTCGATCCTACGAGCAGTACTTC. This encodes CASRGTSRSYEQYF.